Below, 25 T cell receptor beta chains from the same sample are listed, as sequenced in a study of blood T cell repertoires in COVID-19. TCRdb's copy holds only in-frame clones and misses some; the assay was immunoSEQ multiplex PCR. The sample includes around 470,000 clones, less than 95% seen only once; the top ten take about 0.63%. The sample taken for sequencing was PBMCs or T cells enriched from blood (not recorded which). These receptor sequences come from a man younger than 35 who had recovered from COVID-19.

The rearrangement links TRBV28 to TRBJ2-2; 8 bases fit TRBD2. Germline assignment: CDR1 MDHEN and CDR2 SYDVKM. CDR3 length equals 17 residues. Germline trimming cut 4 bases from V and 4 bases from J; bases unmatched to any gene: 11. The CDR3 reads CASSSILIAGSTGELFF. CDR3 nucleotides: TGTGCCAGCAGTTCGATCCTGATAGCGGGGAGCACCGGGGAGCTGTTTTTT.

The V call is TRBV24-1, the J call TRBJ2-1; weak D call: TRBD1 (6 bases). This CDR3 contains 17 residues. Germline V gives CDR1 KGHDR, CDR2 SFDVKD. Trimming stripped 3 bases from V and 8 bases from J, with 22 bases between. DNA of the CDR3: TGTGCCACCAGTGATGATAGGAGTCCGGGACATTATTATGAGCAGTTCTTC. Translated: CATSDDRSPGHYYEQFF.

The CDR3: CASSPRTGTNYGYTF. Here the CDR3 DNA reads TGTGCCAGCAGCCCTCGGACAGGGACCAACTATGGCTACACCTTC. The genes are TRBV11-1 and TRBJ1-2; 8 bases are a match to TRBD1. The junction had 7 bases not matched to a gene; V was cut back by 5 bases and J by 2 bases. CDR1 SGHAT and CDR2 FQDESV come from the germline V gene (reference sequence). The CDR3 contains 15 residues.

The sample holds one count of this clone. The V call is TRBV7-9, the J call TRBJ1-1; TRBD1 matches at 8 bases. The CDR3 is 13 amino acids. The J segment lost 1 base and the V segment lost 6 bases, leaving 1 base of the junction unmatched. In germline, CDR1 is SEHNR, CDR2 FQNEAQ (reference sequence). CDR3 sequence (DNA): TGTGCCAGCAGTCAGGGGGCGAACACTGAAGCTTTCTTT. Its translation: CASSQGANTEAFF.

The chain employs TRBV10-1 and TRBJ1-1; 8 bases are a match to TRBD1. Germline V lookup: CDR1 WNHNN, CDR2 SYGVQD (reference sequence). This CDR3 is built from 17 residues. Trimming cost V 7 bases and J 6 bases; bases outside gene matches: 19. CDR3 residues: CASTLDRAPSESAEAFF. CDR3 nucleotide sequence: TGCGCCAGCACCTTGGACAGGGCGCCATCCGAGAGTGCTGAAGCTTTCTTT.

The genes are TRBV7-9 and TRBJ1-5; TRBD1 matches at 8 bases. The CDR3 consists of 15 residues. CDR1 and CDR2 from the germline V gene are SEHNR and FQNEAQ (reference sequence). Trimming at V came to 5 bases and at J to 0 bases, leaving 3 bases not matched to a gene. CDR3 nucleotide sequence: TGTGCCAGCAGCCCCGGACAGGGTAGCAATCAGCCCCAGCATTTT. This sequence encodes CASSPGQGSNQPQHF.

The J gene is TRBJ2-5, the V gene TRBV5-1; TRBD2 is a possible D gene (6 bases). CDR3 size: 12 residues. Per the germline V gene, CDR1 is SGHRS and CDR2 is YFSETQ. Trimming pared 0 bases from V and 8 bases from J, leaving 8 bases between. CDR3 residues: CASSLEGGTQYF. CDR3 coding DNA: TGCGCCAGCAGCTTGGAGGGAGGTACCCAGTACTTC.

The genes are TRBV6-5 and TRBJ2-2, with D unclear. V lost 5 bases and J 1 base, leaving 8 bases between the germline ends. The germline V gene has CDR1 MNHEY and CDR2 SVGAGI. The CDR3 covers 14 residues. The CDR3 is CASSTAGNTGELFF. CDR3 DNA sequence: TGTGCCAGCAGTACAGCCGGGAACACCGGGGAGCTGTTTTTT.

The chain is built from TRBV25-1 and TRBJ1-2; D is undetermined. V was pared by 3 bases and J by 5 bases, with 10 bases between. The CDR3 is made up of 13 amino acids. CDR1 is MGHDK and CDR2 is SYGVNS in the germline V gene. In DNA form, the CDR3 reads TGTGCCAGCAGTGATTCCACTGCGTATGGCTACACCTTC. Its translation: CASSDSTAYGYTF.

The CDR3 DNA reads as TGTGCCACCAGCAGAGAGACAGCCTGGGGCTACACCTTC. Its translation: CATSRETAWGYTF. V is TRBV15 and J is TRBJ1-2, with D possibly being TRBD1 (5 bases). The germline V gene has CDR1 LNHNV and CDR2 YYDKDF (reference sequence). The V end lost 0 bases, the J end lost 8 bases, and 10 bases lay between the germline ends. CDR3 length equals 13 residues.

The chain couples TRBV28 to TRBJ1-5; 7 nucleotides line up with TRBD1. CDR1 MDHEN and CDR2 SYDVKM come from the germline V gene. Trimming at V came to 6 bases and at J to 6 bases, leaving 14 bases not matched to a gene. The CDR3 is made up of 16 amino acids. The CDR3: CASSSTLRDRSQPQHF. Written as DNA, the CDR3 is TGTGCCAGCAGCAGTACCCTCCGGGACAGAAGTCAGCCCCAGCATTTT.

The V call is TRBV7-9, the J call TRBJ1-1; D uncertain. Per the germline V gene, CDR1 is SEHNR and CDR2 is FQNEAQ (reference sequence). V lost 7 bases to trimming and J lost 1 base, with 7 bases between them. The CDR3 length is 12 residues. The CDR3 region is CASTTKNTEAFF. The CDR3 coding sequence is TGTGCCAGCACCACCAAGAACACTGAAGCTTTCTTT.

The chain recombines TRBV5-1 with TRBJ2-1; possibly TRBD2 for D (5 bases). The germline V gene encodes CDR1 SGHRS and CDR2 YFSETQ. This CDR3 comprises 16 residues. Trimming left V 0 bases short and J 7 bases short, with 17 bases between. The CDR3 nucleotides are TGCGCCAGCAGCTTGGGTTCGGCAGGCGGGCGAAATGAGCAGTTCTTC. It is translated as CASSLGSAGGRNEQFF.

The sample holds a few counts of this clone. For the CDR3, the DNA is TGTGCCAGCAGCCAGACAATCTCTGAAGCTTTCTTT. Translated, it gives CASSQTISEAFF. J is TRBJ1-1 and V is TRBV14, with D unresolved. The CDR3 consists of 12 residues. The germline gives CDR1 SGHDN, CDR2 FVKESK. Trimming stripped 3 bases from V and 6 bases from J, with 8 bases between.

This clone was counted between two and nine times. The chain joins TRBV5-1 to TRBJ2-7, with a tentative D call TRBD1 (6 bases). The CDR3 runs to 13 residues. The germline V gene has CDR1 SGHRS and CDR2 YFSETQ. V lost 4 bases, J lost 3 bases, and 11 bases lay in between. The CDR3 is CASSPETGYEQYF. The CDR3 coding sequence is TGCGCCAGCAGCCCAGAGACAGGCTACGAGCAGTACTTC. Full variable domain (outside the CDR3, taken from reference TRBV5-1 and TRBJ2-7): KAGVTQTPRYLIKTRGQQVTLSCSPISGHRSVSWYQQTPGQGLQFLFEYFSETQRNKGNFPGRFSGRQFSNSRSEMNVSTLELGDSALYLCASSPETGYEQYFGPGTRLTVT.

The chain is built from TRBV28 and TRBJ2-7; D is perhaps TRBD2 (6 bases). Germline V gene sequence: CDR1 MDHEN, CDR2 SYDVKM. Trimming left V 3 bases short and J 0 bases short, with 12 bases between. This CDR3 is 15 amino acids long. The CDR3 region has the DNA TGTGCCAGCAGTTTGGGCGGGATGAACTCCTACGAGCAGTACTTC. Translated: CASSLGGMNSYEQYF. Supplemented by reference TRBV28 and TRBJ2-7, the full variable domain reads DVKVTQSSRYLVKRTGEKVFLECVQDMDHENMFWYRQDPGLGLRLIYFSYDVKMKEKGDIPEGYSVSREKKERFSLILESASTNQTSMYLCASSLGGMNSYEQYFGPGTRLTVT.

The chain has TRBV28 and TRBJ1-1, with D perhaps TRBD1 (5 bases). The CDR3 is 15 residues long. Looked up from germline, CDR1 is MDHEN and CDR2 is SYDVKM. The ends were cut back, 5 bases at V and 5 bases at J, with 18 bases in the middle. The CDR3 DNA reads TGTGCCAGCAGTCCCGCGGTGGAAGGGGTGACTGAAGCTTTCTTT. Translating gives CASSPAVEGVTEAFF.

The chain joins TRBV18 to TRBJ2-2, with TRBD1 as a possible D gene (6 bases). Germline V lookup: CDR1 KGHSH, CDR2 LQKENI. The length of the CDR3 is 15 residues. V was shortened by 4 bases and J by 4 bases, with 13 bases between the two germline ends. CDR3 sequence: CASSLSGTSTGELFF. CDR3 in DNA: TGTGCCAGCTCACTTTCCGGGACATCCACCGGGGAGCTGTTTTTT. Combining the CDR3 with reference TRBV18 and TRBJ2-2 gives the whole variable domain NAGVMQNPRHLVRRRGQEARLRCSPMKGHSHVYWYRQLPEEGLKFMVYLQKENIIDESGMPKERFSAEFPKEGPSILRIQQVVRGDSAAYFCASSLSGTSTGELFFGEGSRLTVL.

V usage is TRBV5-5 and J usage is TRBJ1-2; D is ambiguous. There are 15 residues in the CDR3. Germline lookup yields CDR1 SGHKS and CDR2 YYEKEE (reference sequence). Between the trimmed V and J ends, which lost 0 bases and 0 bases, there was a span of 9 bases. The CDR3 region is CASSLVSPANYGYTF. CDR3 DNA: TGTGCCAGCAGCTTGGTTAGCCCAGCTAACTATGGCTACACCTTC.

This clone occurred once. CDR3 DNA: TGTGCCAGCAGACATTCCGGGACAGGGATCAATCAGCCCCAGCATTTT. It translates to CASRHSGTGINQPQHF. The rearrangement links TRBV28 to TRBJ1-5, with 9 positions matching TRBD1. Germline CDR1 is MDHEN and CDR2 is SYDVKM. The V and J ends lost 6 bases and 3 bases, in that order; junction bases with no gene match: 9. The CDR3 has 16 amino acids.

This clone occurred once. V is TRBV5-1 and J is TRBJ2-1; a weak D match, TRBD1 (5 bases). Per germline, CDR1 SGHRS and CDR2 YFSETQ. CDR3 size: 14 residues. V shed 4 bases and J shed 10 bases, with 18 bases lying between them. The DNA of the CDR3 is TGCGCCAGCAGCGCCACCCAGTTTTCAGGGGAGCAGTTCTTC. This sequence encodes CASSATQFSGEQFF.

The rearrangement links TRBV7-9 to TRBJ1-2, with D possibly matching TRBD1 (5 bases). V lost 5 bases and J lost 4, with 17 bases in between. This CDR3 is built from 15 residues. Germline V gene data show CDR1 as SEHNR and CDR2 as FQNEAQ (reference sequence). Here the CDR3 DNA reads TGTGCCAGCAGCCCGCGGGACTTCTTGGTCTATGGCTACACCTTC. It translates to CASSPRDFLVYGYTF.

V usage is TRBV7-8 and J usage is TRBJ1-6; possible D gene TRBD1, 6 bases. V lost 2 bases to trimming and J lost 8 bases, with 13 bases between them. The CDR3 sequence is 15 residues long. Germline CDR1 is SGHVS and CDR2 is FQNEAQ. This CDR3 reads CASSLSRDTHSPLHF. CDR3 in DNA: TGTGCCAGCAGCTTATCCAGGGACACCCATTCACCCCTCCACTTT.

The rearrangement uses TRBV27 and TRBJ1-1; D is unresolved. CDR3 length equals 18 residues. Germline lookup yields CDR1 MNHEY and CDR2 SMNVEV (reference sequence). V was trimmed by 4 bases and J by 1 base, leaving 22 bases between them. This CDR3 reads CASSSFGNSRGRNTEAFF. The CDR3 nucleotides are TGTGCCAGCAGTTCGTTCGGGAATTCTAGAGGGAGGAACACTGAAGCTTTCTTT.

The J gene is TRBJ2-3, the V gene TRBV7-9, with D unresolved. The V and J ends lost 4 bases and 2 bases respectively, with 13 bases between them. Germline loops: CDR1 SEHNR, CDR2 FQNEAQ (reference sequence). The CDR3 totals 15 residues. The CDR3 coding sequence is TGTGCCAGCAGCTCCCCCATGGGCACCACAGATACGCAGTATTTT. This translates into CASSSPMGTTDTQYF.